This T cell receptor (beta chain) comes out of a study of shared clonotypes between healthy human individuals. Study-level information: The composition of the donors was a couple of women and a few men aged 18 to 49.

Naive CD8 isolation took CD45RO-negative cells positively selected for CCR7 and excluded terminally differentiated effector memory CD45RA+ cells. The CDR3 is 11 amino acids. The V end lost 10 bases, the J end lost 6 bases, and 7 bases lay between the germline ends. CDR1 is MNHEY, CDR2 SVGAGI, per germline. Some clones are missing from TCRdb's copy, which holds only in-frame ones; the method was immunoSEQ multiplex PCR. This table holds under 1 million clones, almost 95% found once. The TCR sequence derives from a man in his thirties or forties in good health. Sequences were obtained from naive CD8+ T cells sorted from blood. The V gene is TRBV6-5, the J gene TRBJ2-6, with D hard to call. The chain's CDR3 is CAIGPANVLTF. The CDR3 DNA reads TGTGCCATCGGCCCGGCCAACGTCCTGACTTTC.